Listed here are 26 T cell receptor beta chains from one sample, sequenced in a study of blood T cells in healthy people across ages. Then a second PCR, running about 7 to 11 cycles, was carried out with a sample-barcoded 5' primer and a J-beta primer mix. TCRdb processed the 5' RACE reads anew with MiXCR; each CDR3 protein has one entry. The table lists approximately 1.5 million distinct CDR3 sequences, approximately 42% of them singletons. The sequencing input was blood. Receptor source: a woman between 18 and 29 years old in good health.

The V and J genes are TRBV19 and TRBJ2-1, with 9 bases fitting TRBD2. The length of the CDR3 is 15 residues. V lost 2 bases and J lost 10; bases outside the gene matches: 9. The germline V gene encodes CDR1 LNHDA and CDR2 SQIVND (reference sequence). The chain's CDR3 is CASSILAGVYYEQFF. CDR3 sequence (DNA): TGTGCCAGTAGTATATTAGCGGGAGTATACTACGAGCAGTTCTTC. The full variable domain, with the rest looked up from reference TRBV19 and TRBJ2-1, is DGGITQSPKYLFRKEGQNVTLSCEQNLNHDAMYWYRQDPGQGLRLIYYSQIVNDFQKGDIAEGYSVSREKKESFPLTVTSAQKNPTAFYLCASSILAGVYYEQFFGPGTRLTVL.

The chain joins TRBV20-1 to TRBJ2-5; 8 nucleotides align to TRBD2. V dropped 2 bases and J dropped 11; count of bases not matched to a gene: 16. The CDR3 consists of 15 residues. The germline V gene has CDR1 DFQATT and CDR2 SNEGSKA (reference sequence). The CDR3 is CSARPPGLENLEQYF. The CDR3 nucleotides are TGCAGTGCTAGACCACCGGGACTAGAGAACCTTGAGCAGTACTTC.

This clonotype was seen a few times. This chain joins TRBV18 and TRBJ2-7; D perhaps matches TRBD1 (5 bases). V was trimmed by 2 bases and J by 1 base, leaving 12 bases between them. This CDR3 has 15 amino acids. Germline V gene lookup returns CDR1 KGHSH and CDR2 LQKENI. CDR3 DNA sequence: TGTGCCAGCTCACCATCCAGGGCCCGATCCTACGAGCAGTACTTC. Its protein is CASSPSRARSYEQYF.

This clonotype turned up a few times. The chain carries TRBV11-2 and TRBJ1-1; D call uncertain. The germline V and J ends were trimmed by 0 bases and 5 bases, with 10 bases remaining between them. The germline V gene has CDR1 SGHAT and CDR2 FQNNGV. This CDR3 contains 14 residues. In DNA, the CDR3 is TGTGCCAGCAGCTTAGATCCTGGGGAGACTGAAGCTTTCTTT. Its translation: CASSLDPGETEAFF.

A single count supports this clonotype. The genes are TRBV4-3 and TRBJ2-1; D is ambiguous. Trimming left V 2 bases short and J 7 bases short, with 15 bases between. Germline V gene sequence: CDR1 LGHNA, CDR2 YSLEER. The CDR3 extends over 15 amino acids. The CDR3 DNA reads TGCGCCAGCAGCCAAAGTTTGGGAATTAGGAATGAGCAGTTCTTC. Protein product: CASSQSLGIRNEQFF.

Only one count was recorded for this clonotype. The germline gene is not matched at one end of the junction; a read error may be the cause. The chain links TRBV18 to TRBJ2-7; D gene unclear. The germline CDR1 and CDR2 sequences are KGHSH and LQKENI. The CDR3 sequence is 14 residues long. The CDR3 nucleotides are TGTGCCAGTTCACCCCTGCAGACCTCCTATGAGCAGTACTTC. This codes for CASSPLQTSYEQYF.

V and J are TRBV4-1 and TRBJ2-7, with D perhaps matching TRBD1 (6 bases). The better agreement between TRBJ2-5 and the DNA end casts doubt on the J call. Per the germline V gene, CDR1 is MGHRA and CDR2 is YSYEKL. The CDR3 totals 15 residues. The CDR3 DNA reads as TGCGCCAGCAGCCAGTCCGGGACAAAGGTGGAGACCCAGTACTTC. Translation gives CASSQSGTKVETQYF.

The CDR3 reads CSATLPASGSYNEQFF. The CDR3 bases are TGCAGTGCCACGCTTCCAGCCTCCGGCTCCTACAATGAGCAGTTCTTC. This chain links TRBV20-1 with TRBJ2-1; D gene uncertain. The CDR3 is made up of 16 amino acids. Between the trimmed V and J ends, which lost 6 bases and 0 bases, there was a span of 18 bases. Per germline, CDR1 DFQATT and CDR2 SNEGSKA (reference sequence).

V is TRBV20-1 and J is TRBJ2-3, with TRBD1 matching 8 bases. After removal of 3 bases from V and 4 bases from J, the junction contained 3 bases not matched to a gene. Germline CDR1 is DFQATT and CDR2 is SNEGSKA (reference sequence). This CDR3 has 13 amino acids. CDR3 in amino acids: CSARTGAADTQYF. Written as DNA, the CDR3 is TGCAGTGCTAGGACAGGGGCGGCAGATACGCAGTATTTT.

The chain joins TRBV12-3 or TRBV12-4 to TRBJ2-3; perhaps TRBD1 as D (6 bases). The ends were cut back, 5 bases at V and 4 bases at J, with 13 bases in the middle. The CDR3 has 14 residues. The CDR3 DNA sequence: TGTGCCAGCAGTCTCCGGGACACCGCAGATACGCAGTATTTT. Its translation: CASSLRDTADTQYF.

The J gene is TRBJ1-2, the V gene TRBV6-1; 7 nucleotides align to TRBD1. From germline, CDR1 is MNHNS and CDR2 SASEGT. After removal of 6 bases from V and 7 bases from J, the junction contained 11 bases not matched to a gene. This CDR3 comprises 14 residues. CDR3 sequence: CASSARMTGSGYTF. The CDR3 DNA is TGTGCCAGCAGCGCCCGGATGACAGGGTCTGGCTACACCTTC.

This clonotype was found a few times. The V call is TRBV20-1, the J call TRBJ2-1; 11 bases map to TRBD1. Trimming removed 6 bases from V and 8 bases from J; junction bases left unmatched: 9. Germline-derived CDR1 and CDR2 are DFQATT and SNEGSKA (reference sequence). This CDR3 comprises 14 residues. The CDR3 region has the DNA TGCAGTGCAGACCGGGACAGGGGGTCTTATGAGCAGTTCTTC. It yields the protein CSADRDRGSYEQFF.

This chain connects TRBV3-1 to TRBJ1-5; tentatively, D is TRBD1 (5 bases). This CDR3 is 15 amino acids long. Germline CDR1 reads LGHDT; CDR2 reads YNNKEL (reference sequence). V shed 1 base and J shed 6 bases, with 13 bases lying between them. The CDR3 loop reads CASSQGAGKGQPQHF. CDR3 DNA: TGTGCCAGCAGCCAAGGGGCAGGGAAGGGTCAGCCCCAGCATTTT.

The chain employs TRBV9 and TRBJ2-7, with no clear D. This CDR3 comprises 12 residues. Trimming removed 3 bases from V and 7 bases from J, with 11 bases in between. Germline V CDR1 and CDR2: SGDLS, YYNGEE. The DNA of the CDR3 is TGTGCCAGCAGCGCCAACGGTGGGGAGCAGTACTTC. Its translation is CASSANGGEQYF.

Only a few counts were recorded for this clonotype. In nucleotides, the CDR3 is TGTGCCAGCAGCGTCATGGGACTAGCGTACACAGATACGCAGTATTTT. Translation gives CASSVMGLAYTDTQYF. The chain couples TRBV9 to TRBJ2-3, with 10 nucleotides matching TRBD2. The germline CDR1 and CDR2 sequences are SGDLS and YYNGEE. The V segment lost 2 bases and the J segment 2 bases; nucleotides outside the gene matches: 5. This CDR3 comprises 16 residues.

The V gene is TRBV20-1, the J gene TRBJ2-3, with D uncertain. Germline V gene data show CDR1 as DFQATT and CDR2 as SNEGSKA (reference sequence). Between the trimmed V and J ends, which lost 0 bases and 4 bases, there was a span of 5 bases. There are 12 residues in the CDR3. CDR3 nucleotide sequence: TGCAGTGCTAGAGATGAGGCAGATACGCAGTATTTT. Its protein is CSARDEADTQYF.

The chain carries TRBV11-2 and TRBJ1-3; D is perhaps TRBD1 (5 bases). This CDR3 has 15 amino acids. V lost 3 bases, J lost 0 bases, and 9 bases lay in between. Germline-derived CDR1 and CDR2 are SGHAT and FQNNGV. The CDR3 sequence: CASSFSGTSGNTIYF. CDR3 bases: TGTGCCAGCAGCTTCTCAGGGACCTCTGGAAACACCATATATTTT.

CDR3: CASSVDGAAITDTQYF. As DNA, the CDR3 is TGTGCCAGCAGCGTAGATGGGGCTGCTATCACAGATACGCAGTATTTT. The chain employs TRBV9 and TRBJ2-3, with a tentative D call TRBD1 (5 bases). CDR3 length: 16 amino acids. Trimming took 0 bases from V and 2 from J, leaving 13 bases between them. Germline assignment: CDR1 SGDLS and CDR2 YYNGEE.

The chain combines TRBV19 with TRBJ2-1, with 7 nucleotides matching TRBD1. This CDR3 has 15 amino acids. V lost 3 bases and J lost 6; bases outside the gene matches: 8. Germline assignment: CDR1 LNHDA and CDR2 SQIVND (reference sequence). The DNA for the CDR3 is TGTGCCAGTAGTATTAGGCCAGGGGGTTCCAATGAGCAGTTCTTC. As protein: CASSIRPGGSNEQFF.

As to this clonotype: One end of the junction does not line up with germline, which may come from a read error. The chain has TRBV6-5 and TRBJ2-1; possible D gene TRBD2, 5 bases. The CDR3 is made up of 16 amino acids. Germline CDR1 is MNHEY and CDR2 is SVGAGI. The CDR3 is CAGSYSSGSSYNEQFF. CDR3 DNA: TGTGCCGGCAGTTACTCGTCGGGGAGCTCCTACAATGAGCAGTTCTTC.

The chain combines TRBV29-1 with TRBJ2-3; maybe TRBD2 (6 bases). The CDR3 totals 15 residues. V was shortened by 4 bases and J by 0 bases, with 14 bases between the two germline ends. Germline CDR1 reads SQVTM; CDR2 reads ANQGSEA. The CDR3 region has the DNA TGCAGCGTTGGACGGGGGACCTCTAGCACAGATACGCAGTATTTT. Translating it yields CSVGRGTSSTDTQYF.

V usage is TRBV4-2 and J usage is TRBJ2-5; unclear D gene. Germline CDR1 is LGHNA and CDR2 is YNFKEQ. Trimming shortened V by 1 base and J by 10 bases, and 7 bases separated the two germline ends. The CDR3 spans 11 residues. CDR3 in DNA: TGTGCCAGCAGCCAAGGGGGTCACCAGTACTTC. Translating gives CASSQGGHQYF.

The chain is built from TRBV4-2 and TRBJ2-3, with D possibly matching TRBD2 (6 bases). Looked up from germline, CDR1 is LGHNA and CDR2 is YNFKEQ. Trimming pared 1 base from V and 1 base from J, leaving 12 bases between. The CDR3 has 16 residues. The CDR3 protein is CASSQGSAGGTDTQYF. CDR3 nucleotides: TGTGCCAGCAGCCAAGGATCAGCGGGTGGCACAGATACGCAGTATTTT.

This chain connects TRBV20-1 to TRBJ2-7; no clear D. The CDR3 sequence is 14 residues long. The V gene's germline CDR1 is DFQATT and CDR2 SNEGSKA (reference sequence). With 0 bases removed from V and 2 bases from J, the gap between germline ends came to 11 bases. The CDR3 region has the DNA TGCAGTGCTAGAGAGGTTCATTTCCCCTACGAGCAGTACTTC. It is translated as CSAREVHFPYEQYF.

There are a few counts of this clonotype. DNA of the CDR3: TGTGCCAGCAGCCTAAGCTTCGGCACGGTCACTGAAGCTTTCTTT. It codes for CASSLSFGTVTEAFF. The V gene is TRBV7-8, the J gene TRBJ1-1; D gene uncertain. CDR3 size: 15 residues. Germline values: CDR1 SGHVS, CDR2 FQNEAQ. The V end was cut by 5 bases, the J end by 4 bases, with 17 bases between. Filled out from reference TRBV7-8 and TRBJ1-1, the complete variable domain reads GAGVSQSPRYKVAKRGQDVALRCDPISGHVSLFWYQQALGQGPEFLTYFQNEAQLDKSGLPSDRFFAERPEGSVSTLKIQRTQQEDSAVYLCASSLSFGTVTEAFFGQGTRLTVV.

On this clonotype itself: One junction end does not reproduce the germline sequence, and a read error may be involved. The chain links TRBV9 to TRBJ1-6; D remains ambiguous. The CDR3 runs 13 residues. The germline V gene encodes CDR1 SGDLS and CDR2 YYNGEE. The CDR3 is CASSVTYNSPPHF. As DNA, the CDR3 is TGTGCCAGCAGCGTCACTTATAATTCACCCCCCCACTTT.